Listed below are T cell receptor beta chains from one sample, sequenced in a study of T cell responses to AZD1222 COVID-19 vaccine. TCRdb keeps only in-frame clones here, not all; method: immunoSEQ multiplex PCR. The sample includes 130,000 or so clones, about 89% of them seen just once. The sample here was peripheral blood, taken on day 0 of MenACWY control vaccination. These TCRs come from an adult in good health. The CDR3 runs from the conserved cysteine through the conserved F or W. Each record gives: V gene, clone size, J gene, CDR3 protein. The size of a clone is reported for some rows only, either as once, few or many, or as a class for expanded clones.

TRBV11-3	.	TRBJ1-1	CASSPGSVDLEEAFF
TRBV11-3	.	TRBJ2-7	CASSLFGQGRDEQYF
TRBV11-3	.	TRBJ1-3	CASSQHGLDTGNTIYF
TRBV7-9	.	TRBJ1-2	CASSGSLEGQGIGGYTF
TRBV27	.	TRBJ2-7	CASSLYVPGPYEQYF
TRBV30	.	TRBJ2-5	CAYSGGGETQYF
TRBV3-1/TRBV3-2	.	TRBJ2-7	CASSLSLGQGAIKSSYEQYF
TRBV19	.	TRBJ2-3	CASSPRTGGPMDTQYF
TRBV19	.	TRBJ1-2	CASRPGTALNYGYTF
TRBV5-4	few	TRBJ2-1	CASSSNTKRESEQFF
TRBV2	.	TRBJ2-1	CASRGTSGYNEQFF